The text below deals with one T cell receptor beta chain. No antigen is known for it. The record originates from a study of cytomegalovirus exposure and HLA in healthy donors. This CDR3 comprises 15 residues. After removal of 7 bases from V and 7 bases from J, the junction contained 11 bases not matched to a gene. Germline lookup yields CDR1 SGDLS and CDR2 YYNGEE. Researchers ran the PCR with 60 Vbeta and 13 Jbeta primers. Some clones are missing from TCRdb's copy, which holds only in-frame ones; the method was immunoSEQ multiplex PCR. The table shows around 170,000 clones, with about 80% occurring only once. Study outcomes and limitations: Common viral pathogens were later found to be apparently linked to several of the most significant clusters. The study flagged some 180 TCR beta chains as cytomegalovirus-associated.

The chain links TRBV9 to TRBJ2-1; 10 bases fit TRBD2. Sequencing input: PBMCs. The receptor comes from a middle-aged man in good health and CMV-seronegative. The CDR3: CASGYSGRLWNEQFF. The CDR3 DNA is TGTGCCAGCGGTTATAGCGGGAGGCTTTGGAATGAGCAGTTCTTC.